This TCR beta chain was sequenced for a study of somatic mutations in cytotoxic T cells in rheumatoid arthritis. Study details: Selected T-cell populations stained with V beta antibodies were isolated by flow sorting to nearly 100% purity; these included V beta1+ cells subjected to TCRB sequencing.

CDR1 SGDLS and CDR2 YYNGEE come from the germline V gene. V was trimmed by 2 bases and J by 3 bases, leaving 11 bases between them. The CDR3 is 15 amino acids. Recruitment of healthy controls drew on blood donors, who had a median age of around 56 years (range roughly 20-70) and were about 52% female. Separation of CD4+ and CD8+ cells was performed by positive magnetic bead selection, and purity was verified by flow cytometry. Sequenced by immunoSEQ multiplex PCR; TCRdb stores in-frame clones only, minus some. This table has 6,000 to 9,000 clones, more than 45% appearing once. Concerning this clone itself: What it recognizes is unknown.

Study conclusions and caveats: In the expanded CD8+ clones, the antigen targets remained unknown.

The receptor was derived from a woman aged 40 to 50 in good health. Sequencing was performed on CD8+ T cells sorted from blood. V and J are TRBV9 and TRBJ2-2; D possibly uses TRBD1 or TRBD2 (6 bases each). The CDR3 nucleotides are TGTGCCAGCAGCGTGTCGGGGGCCCACACCGGGGAGCTGTTTTTT. Protein sequence: CASSVSGAHTGELFF.